The 10 T cell receptor beta chains reported below all come from one sample, sequenced in a study of control samples from healthy donors and cancer patients. Repertoires were generated with immunoSEQ multiplex PCR, while TCRdb's copy carries only in-frame clones and drops some. The data contain tens of thousands of clones, roughly 90% of them singletons. The sample was PBMCs. The receptors were gathered from a man aged 55 to 70 with colorectal cancer.

The genes are TRBV3-1 (or the pseudogene TRBV3-2) and TRBJ2-7; TRBD2 matches 9 bases. In germline, CDR1 is LGHDT, CDR2 YNNKEL (reference sequence). This CDR3 is built from 14 residues. The V gene end was trimmed by 4 bases and the J gene end by 3 bases; junction bases not matched to a gene: 4. The CDR3 nucleotides are TGTGCCAGCAGCCCAGGGACTAGCTTCTACGAGCAGTACTTC. Translation: CASSPGTSFYEQYF.

The chain links TRBV19 to TRBJ2-3; 12 nucleotides align to TRBD2. CDR3 length: 14 residues. With V trimmed by 8 bases and J by 5 bases, 5 bases remained unmatched. Germline CDR1 is LNHDA and CDR2 is SQIVND (reference sequence). The CDR3: CASLAGGPGDTQYF. The CDR3 bases are TGTGCCAGTCTAGCGGGGGGGCCTGGAGATACGCAGTATTTT.

This sequence joins TRBV4-2 and TRBJ1-1, with D unclear. Germline CDR1 is LGHNA and CDR2 is YNFKEQ. V was pared by 1 base and J by 0 bases, with 12 bases between. CDR3 size: 16 residues. CDR3 nucleotides: TGTGCCAGCAGCCAAGTAGAGAATGGGGTGAACACTGAAGCTTTCTTT. This gives the protein CASSQVENGVNTEAFF.

J is TRBJ1-4 and V is TRBV6-5; weak D call: TRBD1 (5 bases). CDR1 and CDR2 (germline): MNHEY, SVGAGI. The CDR3 is 13 amino acids. Deletions cut 10 bases from V and 3 bases from J, with 12 bases between. CDR3 loop: CATRWGANEKLFF. Here the CDR3 DNA reads TGTGCCACGAGATGGGGGGCTAATGAAAAACTGTTTTTT.

Comment on this clone: A read error may produce the germline difference seen at one junction end. The chain carries TRBV7-9 and TRBJ2-5; 12 bases agree with TRBD2. Germline V lookup: CDR1 SEHNR, CDR2 FQNEAQ (reference sequence). The CDR3 extends over 14 amino acids. The CDR3 spells CASSLAGGQETQYF. CDR3 nucleotides: TGTGCCAGCAGCCTAGCGGGGGGGCAAGAGACCCAGTACTTC. Full variable domain (missing parts from reference TRBV7-9 and TRBJ2-5): DTGVSQNPRHKITKRGQNVTFRCDPISEHNRLYWYRQTLGQGPEFLTYFQNEAQLEKSRLLSDRFSAERPKGSFSTLEIQRTEQGDSAMYLCASSLAGGQETQYFGPGTRLLVL.

This clone was detected only once. The V gene is TRBV7-9, the J gene TRBJ2-7; D remains ambiguous. CDR1 and CDR2 from the germline V gene are SEHNR and FQNEAQ (reference sequence). Trimming removed 5 bases at V and 2 bases at J, with 16 bases between. CDR3 size: 15 residues. The DNA of the CDR3 is TGTGCCAGCAGCCCCCAGGTAGGGCTAGCCTACGAGCAGTACTTC. Its protein product is CASSPQVGLAYEQYF.

V usage is TRBV30 and J usage is TRBJ2-3; perhaps TRBD2 as D (6 bases). The CDR3 has 16 amino acids. Germline loops: CDR1 GTSNPN, CDR2 SVGIG (reference sequence). V was shortened by 0 bases and J by 1 base, with 14 bases between the two germline ends. DNA of the CDR3: TGTGCCTGGAGTGTAGGGAATGGCGGGGGCACAGATACGCAGTATTTT. Amino acid sequence: CAWSVGNGGGTDTQYF.

The rearrangement uses TRBV7-2 and TRBJ1-2; D is undetermined. The germline V gene has CDR1 SGHTA and CDR2 FQGNSA. Trimming shortened V by 5 bases and J by 5 bases, and 21 bases separated the two germline ends. The CDR3 is 16 residues long. The CDR3 reads CASSALGKGSGYGYTF. As DNA, the CDR3 is TGTGCCAGCAGCGCCCTAGGAAAGGGATCTGGTTATGGCTACACCTTC.

The chain joins TRBV5-4 to TRBJ2-2; maybe TRBD2 (5 bases). The germline CDR1 and CDR2 sequences are SGHNT and YYREEE (reference sequence). There are 15 residues in the CDR3. Trimming took 5 bases from V and 4 from J, leaving 15 bases between them. CDR3 coding DNA: TGTGCCAGCAGTTACGGGGTAGTTCCCACCGGGGAGCTGTTTTTT. Encoded protein: CASSYGVVPTGELFF.

The V gene is TRBV19, the J gene TRBJ2-2; TRBD2 agrees at 7 bases. Per the germline V gene, CDR1 is LNHDA and CDR2 is SQIVND (reference sequence). This CDR3 is 15 amino acids long. Trimming cost V 3 bases and J 6 bases; bases outside gene matches: 7. For the CDR3, the DNA is TGTGCCAGTAGTATTTACAGGAGCGGGGCCGGGGAGCTGTTTTTT. It encodes CASSIYRSGAGELFF.